Below, 7 T cell receptor beta chains from the same sample are listed, as sequenced in a study of T cell responses to AZD1222 COVID-19 vaccine. Profiled with immunoSEQ multiplex PCR; TCRdb holds only in-frame clones, not every one. The profile shows about 120,000 clones, roughly 80% of them singletons. The sample was peripheral blood, taken on day 0 of AZD1222 vaccination. Every receptor here comes from an adult in good health.

This chain links TRBV28 with TRBJ1-6, with D maybe TRBD1 (5 bases). The V gene lost 6 bases and the J gene lost 10 bases, with 13 bases spanning the gap. Germline assignment: CDR1 MDHEN and CDR2 SYDVKM. The CDR3 consists of 13 residues. CDR3 DNA: TGTGCCAGCAGGGGGCAGGGTTACTCACCCCTCCACTTT. Protein product: CASRGQGYSPLHF.

The chain uses TRBV19 and TRBJ1-5, with no clear D. V was shortened by 5 bases and J by 3 bases, with 8 bases between the two germline ends. The germline V gene has CDR1 LNHDA and CDR2 SQIVND (reference sequence). The CDR3 consists of 13 residues. CDR3 region: CASSYLPNQPQHF. CDR3 bases: TGTGCCAGTAGTTACCTACCCAATCAGCCCCAGCATTTT.

This clone was picked up a small number of times. The rearrangement joins TRBV28 to TRBJ1-5; TRBD1 aligns across 7 bases. Germline assignment: CDR1 MDHEN and CDR2 SYDVKM. V trimming: 7 bases; J trimming: 1 base; junction bases outside the gene matches: 4. The CDR3 runs to 14 residues. The CDR3 DNA sequence: TGTGCCAGCACAGGGGGGGGGAGCAATCAGCCCCAGCATTTT. Translated: CASTGGGSNQPQHF.

This chain uses TRBV3-1 (or the pseudogene TRBV3-2) with TRBJ1-5, with D tentatively TRBD1 (5 bases). The length of the CDR3 is 15 residues. Germline V gene sequence: CDR1 LGHDT, CDR2 YNNKEL (reference sequence). The V and J ends lost 5 bases and 0 bases respectively, with 11 bases between them. The CDR3 sequence: CASSNQGISNQPQHF. CDR3 in DNA: TGTGCCAGCAGCAACCAGGGCATTAGCAATCAGCCCCAGCATTTT.

The chain couples TRBV28 to TRBJ1-1; 7 nucleotides line up with TRBD1. Trimming removed 4 bases from V and 4 bases from J; junction bases left unmatched: 12. This CDR3 region has 16 residues. Germline CDR1 and CDR2: MDHEN and SYDVKM. The CDR3, as DNA: TGTGCCAGCAGTTCGGCAGGGGGGCTTTTGGGCACTGAAGCTTTCTTT. It specifies CASSSAGGLLGTEAFF.

The chain carries TRBV6-5 and TRBJ1-5; TRBD1 is a possible D gene (5 bases). The CDR3 contains 13 residues. Germline assignment: CDR1 MNHEY and CDR2 SVGAGI. The germline V and J ends were trimmed by 3 bases and 7 bases, with 10 bases remaining between them. This CDR3 reads CASSYGTGQPQHF. The CDR3 DNA reads as TGTGCCAGCAGTTATGGGACGGGGCAGCCCCAGCATTTT.

The chain has TRBV19 and TRBJ2-5; TRBD1 matches at 8 bases. The CDR3 covers 16 residues. V dropped 4 bases and J dropped 2; count of bases not matched to a gene: 9. Per the germline V gene, CDR1 is LNHDA and CDR2 is SQIVND (reference sequence). The CDR3 sequence: CASSSRPGTGQETQYF. The CDR3 DNA sequence: TGTGCCAGTAGTAGCAGGCCAGGGACAGGACAAGAGACCCAGTACTTC.